These 10 T cell receptor beta chains were sequenced from one sample in a study of beta chain features in type 1 diabetes. Sequenced material consisted of expressed TCRB transcripts (all of the isolated RNA was reverse transcribed). Clones were read by immunoSEQ multiplex PCR, and TCRdb kept only the in-frame ones, dropping some. Of some 160,000 clones detected, 9% to 10% appear once; the ten largest clones hold around 0.64%. The antigens of these receptors remain unknown. Findings of the study overall: Within each of all four CD4+ subsets, Type 1 diabetes patients had TCRB CDR3s that were moderately but significantly shorter.

The specimen was central memory CD4+ T cells from blood. These receptors came from a woman in her 30s with type 1 diabetes.

This clone was recorded a few times. The chain is built from TRBV5-4 and TRBJ2-1; 10 nucleotides agree with TRBD1. Germline V gene data show CDR1 as SGHNT and CDR2 as YYREEE (reference sequence). The V segment lost 4 bases and the J segment 8 bases; nucleotides outside the gene matches: 6. The CDR3 has 14 residues. The CDR3 sequence: CASSRTGGRDEQFF. CDR3 DNA: TGTGCCAGCAGCCGGACAGGGGGACGGGATGAGCAGTTCTTC.

The chain joins TRBV9 to TRBJ1-3, with TRBD1 matching 8 bases. Per germline, CDR1 SGDLS and CDR2 YYNGEE. V shed 0 bases and J 3 bases; nucleotides not matched to a gene: 5. This CDR3 contains 16 residues. The CDR3 sequence is CASSVESRGHGNTIYF. CDR3 coding DNA: TGTGCCAGCAGCGTAGAAAGCAGGGGGCATGGAAACACCATATATTTT.

This clone appeared a few times. The chain employs TRBV28 and TRBJ2-1; 7 nucleotides match TRBD2. The ends lost 5 bases at V and 8 bases at J; junction bases unmatched: 12. Germline values: CDR1 MDHEN, CDR2 SYDVKM. The length of the CDR3 is 15 residues. The chain's CDR3 is CASSPFGRGVDEQFF. For the CDR3, the DNA is TGTGCCAGCAGTCCCTTCGGCCGGGGGGTCGATGAGCAGTTCTTC.

This clone appeared a few times. J is TRBJ2-4 and V is TRBV28, with D maybe TRBD1 (6 bases). Germline values: CDR1 MDHEN, CDR2 SYDVKM. V was shortened by 1 base and J by 7 bases, with 20 bases between the two germline ends. The CDR3 runs 17 residues. The CDR3 bases are TGTGCCAGCAGTTTATCTCTGGGGCAGGGGATACGGAACATTCAGTACTTC. Translation: CASSLSLGQGIRNIQYF.

This rearrangement joins TRBV10-3 to TRBJ2-1; perhaps TRBD1 as D (6 bases). Germline V gene data show CDR1 as ENHRY and CDR2 as SYGVKD. Trimming pared 8 bases from V and 5 bases from J, leaving 13 bases between. This CDR3 is built from 13 residues. The chain's CDR3 is CAISTTGNNEQFF. For the CDR3, the DNA is TGTGCCATCTCCACTACAGGGAACAATGAGCAGTTCTTC.

The rearrangement joins TRBV12-5 to TRBJ1-1; 11 bases are shared with TRBD1. Germline V CDR1 and CDR2: LGHNT, FRNRAP. V gave up 5 bases and J gave up 4 bases; unmatched junction bases: 0. The CDR3 is 13 residues long. CDR3 sequence: CASGGQGATEAFF. Here the CDR3 DNA reads TGTGCTAGTGGTGGACAGGGGGCCACTGAAGCTTTCTTT.

This clone was observed a handful of times. The chain couples TRBV29-1 to TRBJ1-5; 7 bases agree with TRBD1. This CDR3 is 13 amino acids long. After removal of 5 bases from V and 3 bases from J, the junction contained 4 bases not matched to a gene. Germline V gives CDR1 SQVTM, CDR2 ANQGSEA. The CDR3 spells CSVQGQANQPQHF. The CDR3 nucleotides are TGCAGCGTTCAAGGACAGGCCAATCAGCCCCAGCATTTT.

The chain is built from TRBV4-1 and TRBJ2-4, with 10 positions matching TRBD1. V dropped 0 bases and J dropped 12; count of bases not matched to a gene: 5. Germline loops: CDR1 MGHRA, CDR2 YSYEKL. This CDR3 region has 14 residues. CDR3 amino acids: CASSQDPGQGSQYF. In DNA, the CDR3 is TGCGCCAGCAGCCAAGACCCGGGACAGGGGAGTCAGTACTTC.

This clone has more than one count but fewer than ten. The chain is built from TRBV19 and TRBJ2-3; 7 nucleotides align to TRBD2. J gave up 4 bases and V 7 bases, and 8 bases lay outside the gene matches. Germline loops: CDR1 LNHDA, CDR2 SQIVND (reference sequence). This CDR3 contains 14 residues. CDR3 sequence: CASKAGVVSDTQYF. CDR3 bases: TGTGCCAGTAAGGCGGGAGTGGTATCAGATACGCAGTATTTT.

In its sample, this clone was seen a few times. The chain links TRBV6-1 to TRBJ1-2, with 9 bases identical to TRBD1. Losses at the gene ends were 4 bases for V and 8 bases for J; bases not matched to a gene: 8. CDR1 MNHNS and CDR2 SASEGT come from the germline V gene. CDR3 size: 14 residues. This CDR3 is CASSARGQGYGYTF. CDR3 sequence (DNA): TGTGCCAGCAGTGCGAGGGGACAGGGTTACGGCTACACCTTC.